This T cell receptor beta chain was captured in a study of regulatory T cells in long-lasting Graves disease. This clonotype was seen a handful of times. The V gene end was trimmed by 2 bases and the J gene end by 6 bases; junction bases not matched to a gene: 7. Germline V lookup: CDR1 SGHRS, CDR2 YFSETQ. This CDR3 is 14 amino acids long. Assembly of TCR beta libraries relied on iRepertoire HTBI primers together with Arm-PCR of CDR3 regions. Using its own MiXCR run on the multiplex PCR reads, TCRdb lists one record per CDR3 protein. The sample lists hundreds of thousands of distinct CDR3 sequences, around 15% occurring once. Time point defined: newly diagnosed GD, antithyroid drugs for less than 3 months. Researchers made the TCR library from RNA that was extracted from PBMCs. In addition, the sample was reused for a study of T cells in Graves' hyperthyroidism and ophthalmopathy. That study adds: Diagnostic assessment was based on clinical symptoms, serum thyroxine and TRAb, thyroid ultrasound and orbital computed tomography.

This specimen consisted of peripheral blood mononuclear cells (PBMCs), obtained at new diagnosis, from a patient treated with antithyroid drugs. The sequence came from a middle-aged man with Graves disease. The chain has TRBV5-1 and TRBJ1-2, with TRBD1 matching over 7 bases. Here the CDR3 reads CASSFTGVGDGYTF. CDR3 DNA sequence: TGCGCCAGCAGCTTTACAGGGGTTGGAGATGGCTACACCTTC.